The 8 T cell receptor beta chains in this list originate from one sample, sequenced in a study of shared clonotypes between healthy human individuals. Some clones are missing from TCRdb's copy, which holds only in-frame ones; the method was immunoSEQ multiplex PCR. The table lists about 2.1 million clones, more than 85% of them singletons, with around 1.7% in the top ten. The naive CD8 fraction comprised CD45RO-negative cells positively selected for CCR7 and excluded terminally differentiated effector memory CD45RA+ cells. Sequenced sample: naive CD8+ T cells from PBMCs. These receptors originate from a man in his late teens or twenties in good health. Some clones in this sample may be carry-over from other donors' samples.

The chain couples TRBV5-1 to TRBJ1-1, with a weak D call TRBD1 (5 bases). This CDR3 has 14 residues. Germline V gene data show CDR1 as SGHRS and CDR2 as YFSETQ. The V and J ends lost 7 bases and 6 bases respectively, with 19 bases between them. CDR3: CASADRESGPEAFF. As DNA, the CDR3 is TGCGCCAGCGCCGATCGGGAGTCGGGACCTGAAGCTTTCTTT.

The chain couples TRBV28 to TRBJ1-5; a weak D match, TRBD1 (5 bases). The germline gives CDR1 MDHEN, CDR2 SYDVKM. This CDR3 has 17 amino acids. The ends were cut back, 6 bases at V and 0 bases at J, with 18 bases in the middle. In nucleotides, the CDR3 is TGTGCCAGCAGGCTCACGACAGAATCCTATAGCAATCAGCCCCAGCATTTT. It codes for CASRLTTESYSNQPQHF.

The table lists this clone with a few counts. The chain combines TRBV18 with TRBJ2-7, with TRBD1 as a possible D gene (6 bases). The germline V gene encodes CDR1 KGHSH and CDR2 LQKENI. This CDR3 is built from 13 residues. V was clipped by 5 bases and J by 7 bases, with 15 bases between them. The CDR3 sequence: CASSTGPVGEQYF. The CDR3 nucleotides are TGTGCCAGCTCAACAGGGCCCGTGGGGGAGCAGTACTTC.

The rearrangement links TRBV2 to TRBJ1-1; possibly TRBD1 for D (6 bases). V was shortened by 3 bases and J by 6 bases, with 11 bases between the two germline ends. The CDR3 has 13 residues. Per germline, CDR1 SNHLY and CDR2 FYNNEI. CDR3 in DNA: TGTGCCAGCAGTGACAGGGGTCTGCCTGAAGCTTTCTTT. This gives the protein CASSDRGLPEAFF.

Written as DNA, the CDR3 is TGTGCCAGCAGCGCCCTCCTGGGAGATGGCTACACCTTC. It encodes CASSALLGDGYTF. The rearrangement links TRBV9 to TRBJ1-2; D is ambiguous. Germline V gene data show CDR1 as SGDLS and CDR2 as YYNGEE. Deletions cut 3 bases from V and 6 bases from J, with 12 bases between. CDR3 length: 13 residues.

This chain connects TRBV6-6 to TRBJ2-7; D is unclear. The CDR3 length is 15 residues. V was trimmed by 7 bases and J by 2 bases, leaving 18 bases between them. The germline V gene encodes CDR1 MNHNY and CDR2 SVGAGI (reference sequence). In DNA, the CDR3 is TGTGCCAGCATCGAAACCCCCAGCGATCCCTACGAGCAGTACTTC. Its translation is CASIETPSDPYEQYF.

The genes are TRBV19 and TRBJ2-3; unclear D gene. The CDR3 has 15 residues. CDR1 and CDR2 (germline): LNHDA, SQIVND (reference sequence). The V gene lost 5 bases and the J gene lost 6 bases, with 18 bases spanning the gap. CDR3 sequence (DNA): TGTGCCAGTAGTTCCCCACAGACCCGGGTGGATACGCAGTATTTT. Its translation is CASSSPQTRVDTQYF.

The rearrangement joins TRBV6-9 to TRBJ1-5, with TRBD1 matching 7 bases. CDR3 length equals 14 residues. V was clipped by 5 bases and J by 3 bases; unmatched bases: 4. Germline lookup yields CDR1 MNHGY and CDR2 SVAAGI. CDR3 region: CASSPGTVNQPQHF. In DNA form, the CDR3 reads TGTGCCAGCAGTCCCGGGACAGTCAATCAGCCCCAGCATTTT.